This TCR beta chain was documented in a study of chemoradiotherapy in HPV16-positive cancers. Study overall: Two HPV16-positive patients' cells yielded candidate HPV-specific clones and common motifs.

Data came from immunoSEQ multiplex PCR; TCRdb stores just in-frame clones and leaves some out. The sample has about 25,000 clones, roughly nine tenths seen once. Germline V gene data show CDR1 as SNHLY and CDR2 as FYNNEI. CDR3 length: 15 residues. V gave up 4 bases and J gave up 1 base; unmatched junction bases: 5. Overall study findings and caveats: Non-HPV-specific T cells did not expand in tumors during treatment, whereas candidate HPV-specific clones and E7-related motifs did. The functional HPV-specific definition rests on just a couple of HPV16-positive patients. HPV-responsive T-cell expansion during chemoradiotherapy was linked to improved recurrence-free survival in HPV16-positive patients.

A word on this clone: Its antigen is undetermined.

This specimen was blood, taken from a patient who underwent chemoradiotherapy. This rearrangement joins TRBV2 to TRBJ2-3, with 7 bases aligning to TRBD2. This clonotype was sampled from a human donor with HPV-associated anogenital cancer. CDR3 region: CASSAWEGRTDTQYF. The CDR3 region has the DNA TGTGCCAGCAGTGCGTGGGAGGGCCGCACAGATACGCAGTATTTT. Looking up the rest from reference TRBV2 and TRBJ2-3 gives the full variable domain: EPEVTQTPSHQVTQMGQEVILRCVPISNHLYFYWYRQILGQKVEFLVSFYNNEISEKSEIFDDQFSVERPDGSNFTLKIRSTKLEDSAMYFCASSAWEGRTDTQYFGPGTRLTVL.